These 17 T cell receptor beta chains were sequenced from one sample in a study of T cell changes during pregnancy in multiple sclerosis. Libraries were prepared by immunoSEQ multiplex PCR; TCRdb keeps only in-frame clonotypes and omits some of them. The repertoire consists of about 58,000 clones, with about 90% occurring once and the leading ten covering roughly 0.48%. Sequencing used CD4+ T cells from peripheral blood mononuclear cells, obtained after pregnancy. These receptors all stem from a female donor in good health, enrolled as a control in a pregnancy study.

This clone was detected only once. The genes are TRBV5-4 and TRBJ2-7; a weak D match, TRBD2 (6 bases). The CDR3 covers 19 residues. Looked up from germline, CDR1 is SGHNT and CDR2 is YYREEE (reference sequence). Trimming left V 4 bases short and J 3 bases short, with 29 bases between. CDR3 in amino acids: CASSLGAASVEVRDYEQYF. In DNA, the CDR3 is TGTGCCAGCAGCCTGGGTGCGGCTAGCGTGGAGGTTCGGGACTACGAGCAGTACTTC.

The chain combines TRBV5-1 with TRBJ1-5; no clear D gene. The germline gives CDR1 SGHRS, CDR2 YFSETQ. V was shortened by 2 bases and J by 0 bases, with 3 bases between the two germline ends. The CDR3 loop spans 13 amino acids. Written as DNA, the CDR3 is TGCGCCAGCAGCTTCAATAGCAATCAGCCCCAGCATTTT. This encodes CASSFNSNQPQHF.

V gene TRBV5-1 combines with J gene TRBJ1-6, with D tentatively TRBD1 (5 bases). Per the germline V gene, CDR1 is SGHRS and CDR2 is YFSETQ. The CDR3 is 14 residues long. The germline V and J ends were trimmed by 0 bases and 11 bases, with 12 bases remaining between them. In nucleotides, the CDR3 is TGCGCCAGCAGCTTGGCCGGGGGTGTTCCACCCCTCCACTTT. Protein: CASSLAGGVPPLHF.

The rearrangement links TRBV25-1 to TRBJ1-2; perhaps TRBD1 as D (6 bases). CDR1 is MGHDK and CDR2 is SYGVNS in the germline V gene. The CDR3 runs 13 residues. V was shortened by 5 bases and J by 5 bases, with 12 bases between the two germline ends. CDR3 residues: CASSFQGTYGYTF. CDR3 DNA: TGTGCCAGCAGTTTCCAGGGGACATATGGCTACACCTTC.

This chain connects TRBV7-2 to TRBJ2-5, with D perhaps matching TRBD1 (6 bases). Trimming stripped 1 base from V and 1 base from J, with 7 bases between. CDR1 and CDR2 from the germline V gene are SGHTA and FQGNSA. The CDR3 totals 14 residues. CDR3 DNA sequence: TGTGCCAGCAGCTTAGGGACAGTCCAAGAGACCCAGTACTTC. As protein: CASSLGTVQETQYF.

This chain connects TRBV25-1 to TRBJ1-1; no definite D call. V dropped 8 bases and J dropped 4 bases, with 14 bases sitting between them. CDR1 MGHDK and CDR2 SYGVNS come from the germline V gene. The CDR3 has 13 residues. The chain's CDR3 is CASLLGQGTEAFF. CDR3 nucleotide sequence: TGTGCCAGCCTACTAGGGCAAGGCACTGAAGCTTTCTTT. The full variable domain, rest sourced from reference TRBV25-1 and TRBJ1-1, is EADIYQTPRYLVIGTGKKITLECSQTMGHDKMYWYQQDPGMELHLIHYSYGVNSTEKGDLSSESTVSRIRTEHFPLTLESARPSHTSQYLCASLLGQGTEAFFGQGTRLTVV.

This chain links TRBV5-8 with TRBJ1-5; D is possibly TRBD1 (5 bases). With 6 bases removed from V and 0 bases from J, the gap between germline ends came to 13 bases. Germline V gene lookup returns CDR1 SGHTS and CDR2 YDEGEE. This CDR3 region has 15 residues. Here the CDR3 DNA reads TGTGCCAGCAAGATGGACATGCTTAGCAATCAGCCCCAGCATTTT. It is translated as CASKMDMLSNQPQHF.

The chain joins TRBV9 to TRBJ2-3, with TRBD2 as a possible D gene (7 bases). V was pared by 7 bases and J by 5 bases, with 14 bases between. The V gene's germline CDR1 is SGDLS and CDR2 YYNGEE. CDR3 length: 13 amino acids. CDR3: CASGGGPGDTQYF. The CDR3 DNA sequence: TGTGCCAGCGGGGGGGGCCCGGGAGATACGCAGTATTTT.

This chain links TRBV11-3 with TRBJ1-1, with TRBD1 as a possible D gene (6 bases). V was shortened by 6 bases and J by 5 bases, with 10 bases between the two germline ends. The CDR3 contains 12 residues. Germline-derived CDR1 and CDR2 are SGHNT and YENEEA. The DNA for the CDR3 is TGTGCCAGCAGACGCAGGGGAACTGAAGCTTTCTTT. Amino acids: CASRRRGTEAFF.

This chain uses TRBV29-1 with TRBJ2-2, with a possible D match to TRBD1 (6 bases). The V end was cut by 5 bases, the J end by 2 bases, with 24 bases between. Germline V gene lookup returns CDR1 SQVTM and CDR2 ANQGSEA. CDR3 length: 18 amino acids. This CDR3 is CSVRGPRYRASNTGELFF. The CDR3 nucleotides read TGCAGCGTTCGCGGGCCTAGATACAGGGCTTCAAACACCGGGGAGCTGTTTTTT.

The chain couples TRBV19 to TRBJ1-1; D may be TRBD1 (6 bases). The V and J ends lost 5 bases and 6 bases respectively, with 25 bases between them. The CDR3 is made up of 17 amino acids. CDR1 and CDR2 (germline): LNHDA, SQIVND (reference sequence). The CDR3 sequence: CASSLNSGHRIGAEAFF. CDR3 coding DNA: TGTGCCAGTAGTCTTAATTCGGGACACCGAATCGGCGCTGAAGCTTTCTTT.

The rearrangement uses TRBV25-1 and TRBJ1-1, with D possibly matching TRBD1 (6 bases). Trimming shortened V by 3 bases and J by 3 bases, and 17 bases separated the two germline ends. The CDR3 runs 16 residues. CDR1 and CDR2 from the germline V gene are MGHDK and SYGVNS. The CDR3 DNA reads TGTGCCAGCAGTGAGTACTTCGAGGGGGGGGACACTGAAGCTTTCTTT. It encodes CASSEYFEGGDTEAFF. The full variable domain, rest sourced from reference TRBV25-1 and TRBJ1-1, is EADIYQTPRYLVIGTGKKITLECSQTMGHDKMYWYQQDPGMELHLIHYSYGVNSTEKGDLSSESTVSRIRTEHFPLTLESARPSHTSQYLCASSEYFEGGDTEAFFGQGTRLTVV.

J is TRBJ2-3 and V is TRBV19, with D possibly matching TRBD2 (5 bases). The ends were cut back, 7 bases at V and 8 bases at J, with 16 bases in the middle. CDR3 length equals 13 residues. Germline loops: CDR1 LNHDA, CDR2 SQIVND (reference sequence). The CDR3 loop is CASTRTHPGTQYF. In DNA, the CDR3 is TGTGCCAGTACCCGGACTCACCCCGGTACGCAGTATTTT.

The chain links TRBV6-1 to TRBJ1-6, with 8 bases identical to TRBD1. CDR1 is MNHNS and CDR2 is SASEGT in the germline V gene. The CDR3 loop spans 14 amino acids. V lost 9 bases to trimming and J lost 6 bases; unmatched junction nucleotides: 7. The chain's CDR3 is CASQGAPINSPLHF. The CDR3 DNA reads TGTGCCAGTCAGGGGGCCCCTATTAATTCACCCCTCCACTTT.

This clone turned up a few times. The chain links TRBV6-1 to TRBJ1-5; 7 nucleotides agree with TRBD1. Germline CDR1 reads MNHNS; CDR2 reads SASEGT. The V gene end was trimmed by 4 bases and the J gene end by 0 bases; junction bases not matched to a gene: 6. The CDR3 is made up of 16 amino acids. The CDR3 sequence is CASSAEGGNSNQPQHF. The DNA of the CDR3 is TGTGCCAGCAGTGCGGAAGGGGGCAATAGCAATCAGCCCCAGCATTTT.

This rearrangement joins TRBV7-9 to TRBJ2-2, with 8 bases matching TRBD2. V lost 5 bases, J lost 3 bases, and 8 bases stayed unmatched. Germline loops: CDR1 SEHNR, CDR2 FQNEAQ (reference sequence). There are 16 residues in the CDR3. CDR3: CASSPIGGADTGELFF. The CDR3 DNA reads TGTGCCAGCAGCCCCATCGGGGGGGCCGACACCGGGGAGCTGTTTTTT.

The V call is TRBV6-5, the J call TRBJ1-6; no reliable D call. Germline V gene data show CDR1 as MNHEY and CDR2 as SVGAGI. The length of the CDR3 is 13 residues. Trimming took 6 bases from V and 10 from J, leaving 13 bases between them. The CDR3 sequence: CASSLLGRSPLHF. CDR3 coding DNA: TGTGCCAGCAGCCTACTTGGGAGGTCACCCCTCCACTTT.